Described below is a single T cell receptor beta chain sequence and its context. CDR3 length: 13 residues. Germline-derived CDR1 and CDR2 are LNHNV and YYDKDF (reference sequence). V lost 1 base to trimming and J lost 6 bases, with 10 bases between them. The data belong to a study of control samples from healthy donors and cancer patients. Here immunoSEQ multiplex PCR was the method, and the copy in TCRdb shows in-frame clones only, minus some. Here the sample spans 110,000 or so clones, under 90% being singletons. Sequenced material: blood. This TCR came from a woman aged 50 to 65 in good health. The gene calls are TRBV15 and TRBJ2-7, with a possible D match to TRBD1 (6 bases). CDR3: CATSRAGETEQYF. The CDR3 DNA sequence: TGTGCCACCAGCAGAGCAGGGGAGACCGAGCAGTACTTC.